Shown below are 18 T cell receptor beta chains from a single sample sequenced in a study of blood T cells in healthy people across ages. Then a second PCR, running roughly 7 to 12 cycles, was carried out with a sample-barcoded 5' primer and a J-beta primer mix. TCRdb re-called the 5' RACE reads through MiXCR, storing one row per CDR3 protein. The table has about 640,000 distinct CDR3 sequences, around 54% seen once; the top ten hold over 30%. Sample: blood. All receptors come from a man in his sixties in good health.

This sequence joins TRBV28 and TRBJ1-2; D remains ambiguous. The V gene's germline CDR1 is MDHEN and CDR2 SYDVKM. V shed 3 bases and J shed 8 bases, with 10 bases lying between them. The CDR3 length is 12 residues. The CDR3 region is CASSLRGSGYTF. The CDR3 DNA is TGTGCCAGCAGTTTGAGAGGGTCAGGCTACACCTTC.

The chain has TRBV29-1 and TRBJ2-3; 7 bases match TRBD2. CDR3 size: 15 residues. The J segment lost 2 bases and the V segment lost 5 bases, leaving 10 bases of the junction unmatched. CDR1 and CDR2 from the germline V gene are SQVTM and ANQGSEA. The CDR3 sequence: CSVKTGLLNTDTQYF. Written as DNA, the CDR3 is TGCAGCGTTAAAACGGGACTACTAAACACAGATACGCAGTATTTT.

The rearrangement joins TRBV5-1 to TRBJ2-5; tentative D call: TRBD1 (7 bases). The germline V gene has CDR1 SGHRS and CDR2 YFSETQ. V shed 5 bases and J shed 5 bases, with 16 bases lying between them. The CDR3 extends over 14 amino acids. The CDR3 nucleotides read TGCGCCAGCAGGCGGGACAGACTCGAGGAGACCCAGTACTTC. Protein: CASRRDRLEETQYF.

J is TRBJ2-5 and V is TRBV4-1, with D maybe TRBD2 (6 bases). V was trimmed by 4 bases and J by 5 bases, leaving 20 bases between them. The CDR3 has 16 residues. CDR1 is MGHRA and CDR2 is YSYEKL in the germline V gene. The chain's CDR3 is CASSRDQVAARETQYF. The DNA of the CDR3 is TGCGCCAGCAGCCGGGACCAGGTAGCGGCCAGGGAGACCCAGTACTTC.

This clonotype was picked up one time. The J gene is TRBJ1-2, the V gene TRBV5-1, with 9 bases lining up with TRBD1. The CDR3 runs 18 residues. Germline lookup yields CDR1 SGHRS and CDR2 YFSETQ. J lost 0 bases, V lost 0 bases, and 9 bases had no gene match. DNA of the CDR3: TGCGCCAGCAGCTTGGCCGGACAGGGGCAGGTGGCTAACTATGGCTACACCTTC. Amino acid sequence: CASSLAGQGQVANYGYTF.

With respect to this clonotype: Compared with germline, one end of the junction differs, possibly owing to a read error. The chain uses TRBV2 and TRBJ2-1; 9 bases fit TRBD2. Germline-derived CDR1 and CDR2 are SNHLY and FYNNEI. This CDR3 is 15 amino acids long. The CDR3 DNA sequence: TGTGCCAGCAGTGACGTCCTAGCGGGGAACAATAAGCAGTTCTTC. This translates into CASSDVLAGNNKQFF.

The chain carries TRBV20-1 and TRBJ2-4; 9 nucleotides agree with TRBD2. V dropped 0 bases and J dropped 6; count of bases not matched to a gene: 3. The CDR3 spans 14 residues. Germline V gives CDR1 DFQATT, CDR2 SNEGSKA (reference sequence). In DNA form, the CDR3 reads TGCAGTGCTAGAGAAGCGGGGGGTATAAACATTCAGTACTTC. Its protein product is CSAREAGGINIQYF.

This clonotype was found a few times. The chain joins TRBV20-1 to TRBJ2-4; TRBD1 is a possible D gene (6 bases). Germline V CDR1 and CDR2: DFQATT, SNEGSKA (reference sequence). V lost 3 bases to trimming and J lost 2 bases, with 11 bases between them. The CDR3 length is 14 residues. The CDR3 DNA follows: TGCAGTGCTAGGACACAGGGTACCAAAAACATTCAGTACTTC. As protein: CSARTQGTKNIQYF.

CDR3 loop: CSASGASGANVLTF. CDR3 DNA sequence: TGCAGTGCTTCAGGGGCCTCTGGGGCCAACGTCCTGACTTTC. J is TRBJ2-6 and V is TRBV20-1, with a possible D match to TRBD1 (6 bases). Trimming stripped 5 bases from V and 0 bases from J, with 8 bases between. The CDR3 contains 14 residues. CDR1 is DFQATT and CDR2 is SNEGSKA in the germline V gene (reference sequence).

The chain has TRBV20-1 and TRBJ1-2; D is possibly TRBD1 (6 bases). This CDR3 is 15 amino acids long. Trimming removed 6 bases at V and 4 bases at J, with 21 bases between. In germline, CDR1 is DFQATT, CDR2 SNEGSKA (reference sequence). CDR3 DNA sequence: TGCAGTGCGAGAACTATAGCAGGGGACGGCTATGGCTACACCTTC. The encoded protein is CSARTIAGDGYGYTF.

This chain connects TRBV20-1 to TRBJ2-7, with D maybe TRBD1 (5 bases). Germline V CDR1 and CDR2: DFQATT, SNEGSKA (reference sequence). The CDR3 length is 13 residues. Trimming cost V 3 bases and J 5 bases, with 14 bases left between them. CDR3: CSASSRLRDEQYF. CDR3 DNA sequence: TGCAGTGCTAGTTCACGCCTCAGGGACGAGCAGTACTTC.

The V gene is TRBV7-7, the J gene TRBJ2-5; D remains ambiguous. The assigned J gene may be wrong: the sequence end matches TRBJ2-7 better. CDR1 and CDR2 from the germline V gene are SSHAT and FNYEAQ (reference sequence). The CDR3 consists of 12 residues. The CDR3 bases are TGTGCCAGCAGCTTGGGCCTTTTCGAGCAGTACTTC. This translates into CASSLGLFEQYF.

The chain joins TRBV27 to TRBJ2-1; D might be TRBD1 (6 bases). Germline lookup yields CDR1 MNHEY and CDR2 SMNVEV (reference sequence). Trimming stripped 3 bases from V and 4 bases from J, with 13 bases between. CDR3 length: 15 residues. CDR3 sequence reads: CASSFEAGDYNEQFF. The DNA of the CDR3 is TGTGCCAGCAGTTTCGAGGCAGGGGATTACAATGAGCAGTTCTTC.

DNA of the CDR3: TGCAGCGTTGTGAGGGGAACTAGCACAGATACGCAGTATTTT. It translates to CSVVRGTSTDTQYF. The chain carries TRBV29-1 and TRBJ2-3; either TRBD1 or TRBD2 may fit D (5 bases each). The V gene's germline CDR1 is SQVTM and CDR2 ANQGSEA. With 4 bases removed from V and 0 bases from J, the gap between germline ends came to 11 bases. The CDR3 is 14 residues long.

The V call is TRBV6-6, the J call TRBJ1-2, with D possibly TRBD1 on 5 matching bases. The CDR3 runs 15 residues. Germline CDR1 reads MNHNY; CDR2 reads SVGAGI (reference sequence). V lost 1 base and J lost 5, with 14 bases in between. Here the CDR3 reads CASSYFRGANYGYTF. The CDR3 DNA reads TGTGCCAGCAGTTACTTTCGGGGCGCGAATTATGGCTACACCTTC.

The chain uses TRBV5-6 and TRBJ1-2; a weak D match, TRBD1 (6 bases). The CDR3 runs 14 residues. Trimming took off 3 bases at V and 4 bases at J, with 13 bases between the two ends. Germline loops: CDR1 SGHDT, CDR2 YYEEEE. The chain's CDR3 is CASSYTGRGYGYTF. In DNA, the CDR3 is TGTGCCAGCAGCTACACAGGGAGAGGCTATGGCTACACCTTC.

This rearrangement joins TRBV2 to TRBJ1-3, with 10 bases matching TRBD1. This CDR3 is built from 18 residues. V was clipped by 8 bases and J by 0 bases; unmatched bases: 13. The germline V gene has CDR1 SNHLY and CDR2 FYNNEI. CDR3 nucleotide sequence: TGTGCCAGCGGGACCGGGACAGGGGCCGCCCCCTCTGGAAACACCATATATTTT. Residues: CASGTGTGAAPSGNTIYF.

The chain joins TRBV27 to TRBJ2-2; D is uncertain. Germline CDR1 reads MNHEY; CDR2 reads SMNVEV (reference sequence). Trimming left V 7 bases short and J 1 base short, with 7 bases between. The CDR3 has 13 residues. The CDR3 DNA is TGTGCCAGCAAAAGTCAGAACACCGGGGAGCTGTTTTTT. Translation gives CASKSQNTGELFF.